This entry lists 30 T cell receptor beta chains sequenced from one sample in a study of T cells expressing NK-cell markers. TCRdb reprocessed the 5' RACE reads; each CDR3 protein has one entry and no DNA is given. The repertoire shows 250,000 or so distinct CDR3 sequences; the top ten hold more than 3.5%. Sequencing was performed on blood T cells: a sorted CD56 or NKG2C T cell subset, CD4+ or CD8+ T cells, or bulk PBMC T cells (not recorded which). These receptors originate from a woman between 18 and 70 years old in good health.

This chain joins TRBV18 and TRBJ2-2; TCRdb reports TRBD1, a call that lacks DNA to check it against. The CDR3 is made up of 15 amino acids. Germline V gene lookup returns CDR1 KGHSH and CDR2 LQKENI. The CDR3 loop reads CASSLTRGNTGELFF.

The V and J genes are TRBV20-1 and TRBJ1-5. This CDR3 spans 12 amino acids. The germline gives CDR1 DFQATT, CDR2 SNEGSKA (reference sequence). The CDR3 region is CSARNSNQPQHF.

The chain combines TRBV5-1 with TRBJ1-1; no DNA is available, so the TRBD1 call from TCRdb remains unchecked. From germline, CDR1 is SGHRS and CDR2 YFSETQ. The CDR3 consists of 15 residues. The CDR3 here is CASSGSPGRNTEAFF. The full variable domain, with the rest looked up from reference TRBV5-1 and TRBJ1-1, is KAGVTQTPRYLIKTRGQQVTLSCSPISGHRSVSWYQQTPGQGLQFLFEYFSETQRNKGNFPGRFSGRQFSNSRSEMNVSTLELGDSALYLCASSGSPGRNTEAFFGQGTRLTVV.

The chain carries TRBV2 and TRBJ1-2; TCRdb lists TRBD1, though no DNA is available to test this call. The CDR3 totals 11 residues. Per the germline V gene, CDR1 is SNHLY and CDR2 is FYNNEI. The CDR3 region is CASTRQVGYTF.

The chain has TRBV11-2 and TRBJ2-1; no DNA is available, so the TRBD2 call from TCRdb remains unchecked. This CDR3 is built from 19 residues. Germline CDR1 reads SGHAT; CDR2 reads FQNNGV. The CDR3 here is CASSSRTSGRGSSYNEQFF.

The rearrangement joins TRBV5-6 to TRBJ2-7; TCRdb calls TRBD1, which cannot be checked without DNA. The CDR3 is 17 amino acids. Per germline, CDR1 SGHDT and CDR2 YYEEEE. The CDR3 region is CASSLVDRGVLSYEQYF.

The chain recombines TRBV5-5 with TRBJ1-1. CDR3 length equals 13 residues. The V gene's germline CDR1 is SGHKS and CDR2 YYEKEE (reference sequence). The CDR3 loop reads CASSLGWDTEAFF. Drawing the rest from reference TRBV5-5 and TRBJ1-1, the complete variable domain is DAGVTQSPTHLIKTRGQQVTLRCSPISGHKSVSWYQQVLGQGPQFIFQYYEKEERGRGNFPDRFSARQFPNYSSELNVNALLLGDSALYLCASSLGWDTEAFFGQGTRLTVV.

This chain connects TRBV5-1 to TRBJ1-3; TCRdb's D gene call, TRBD1, goes unchecked for lack of DNA. CDR1 is SGHRS, CDR2 YFSETQ, per germline. The CDR3 has 13 residues. Here the CDR3 reads CASSDEGGNTIYF.

The chain is built from TRBV15 and TRBJ2-5. The germline gives CDR1 LNHNV, CDR2 YYDKDF (reference sequence). The CDR3 runs to 16 residues. CDR3 sequence reads: CATSRVLPDQWETQYF.

V and J are TRBV18 and TRBJ2-5. Germline V CDR1 and CDR2: KGHSH, LQKENI. The CDR3 has 13 residues. The CDR3 is CASSPRLVETQYF.

The J gene is TRBJ1-5, the V gene TRBV6-5. CDR1 MNHEY and CDR2 SVGAGI come from the germline V gene. The CDR3 is 15 residues long. The CDR3 here is CASSLERGGNQPQHF.

This rearrangement joins TRBV12-3 or TRBV12-4 to TRBJ2-2; checking the TCRdb D call of TRBD1 is not possible without DNA. CDR3 length: 16 residues. This chain's CDR3 is CASIPGRGRATGELFF.

Here the CDR3 reads CSAFLGTAGKLFF. The gene calls are TRBV20-1 and TRBJ1-4; absent DNA, TCRdb's TRBD1 call cannot be checked. The germline gives CDR1 DFQATT, CDR2 SNEGSKA (reference sequence). CDR3 length: 13 amino acids.

V and J are TRBV12-3 or TRBV12-4 and TRBJ2-1; checking the TCRdb D call of TRBD1 is not possible without DNA. This CDR3 region has 14 residues. The CDR3 here is CASRWGGTNNEQFF.

The chain links TRBV18 to TRBJ1-3; the D gene TCRdb calls, TRBD1, cannot be checked with no DNA. The CDR3 length is 15 residues. Germline V lookup: CDR1 KGHSH, CDR2 LQKENI. CDR3 region: CASSPRDRTGNTIYF.

The chain is built from TRBV20-1 and TRBJ1-1; TCRdb gives TRBD1 as the D gene, but with no DNA this cannot be confirmed. The CDR3 runs 13 residues. CDR1 and CDR2 from the germline V gene are DFQATT and SNEGSKA (reference sequence). CDR3 in amino acids: CSASPLRDTEAFF.

CDR3 in amino acids: CASSPLGQTNTEAFF. The chain has TRBV18 and TRBJ1-1; without DNA, the TCRdb call of TRBD1 cannot be checked. The CDR3 extends over 15 amino acids. Per germline, CDR1 KGHSH and CDR2 LQKENI.

The chain recombines TRBV6-2 or TRBV6-3 with TRBJ2-3; absent DNA, TCRdb's TRBD1 call cannot be checked. The germline V gene encodes CDR1 MNHEY and CDR2 SVGEGT. The CDR3 totals 14 residues. CDR3 region: CASSSNRITDTQYF.

This chain uses TRBV5-1 with TRBJ2-3; TCRdb outputs TRBD2, but without DNA this stays unchecked. The CDR3 loop spans 18 amino acids. Germline lookup yields CDR1 SGHRS and CDR2 YFSETQ. CDR3 sequence reads: CASKLSGTSGANTDTQYF.

This chain links TRBV7-9 with TRBJ2-3. Per germline, CDR1 SEHNR and CDR2 FQNEAQ (reference sequence). The CDR3 runs to 14 residues. CDR3 residues: CASSLVVGTDTQYF.

The chain couples TRBV12-3 or TRBV12-4 to TRBJ2-5; TCRdb returns TRBD2, unconfirmable since there is no DNA. This CDR3 region has 14 residues. The CDR3 loop is CASSLTTRAETQYF.

The chain carries TRBV7-9 and TRBJ2-1. The V gene's germline CDR1 is SEHNR and CDR2 FQNEAQ (reference sequence). The length of the CDR3 is 13 residues. The CDR3 loop reads CASSLAGWNEQFF.

This sequence joins TRBV4-2 and TRBJ1-6; TCRdb's assignment of TRBD1 cannot be checked, as there is no DNA. Germline CDR1 LGHNA, CDR2 YNFKEQ. The CDR3 contains 16 residues. The CDR3 is CASSQGMRDRNSPLHF.

The V call is TRBV7-2, the J call TRBJ2-7; the D call from TCRdb, TRBD2, cannot be confirmed without DNA. The CDR3 is made up of 16 amino acids. The V gene's germline CDR1 is SGHTA and CDR2 FQGNSA. This chain's CDR3 is CASSPDSGSATYEQYF.

The rearrangement uses TRBV18 and TRBJ2-7; TCRdb reports TRBD1, a call that lacks DNA to check it against. The CDR3 runs 20 residues. The germline V gene encodes CDR1 KGHSH and CDR2 LQKENI. CDR3 sequence: CASSIRDRGLWDPSGYEQYF.

V and J are TRBV19 and TRBJ1-1; TCRdb's D gene call, TRBD1, goes unchecked for lack of DNA. This CDR3 contains 15 residues. Germline V gene lookup returns CDR1 LNHDA and CDR2 SQIVND (reference sequence). The CDR3 spells CASSMRKTGPTEAFF.

The gene calls are TRBV11-3 and TRBJ2-2; with no DNA, the TCRdb D assignment of TRBD2 cannot be verified. Germline CDR1 SGHNT, CDR2 YENEEA. The CDR3 is made up of 13 amino acids. CDR3 amino acids: CASSSLSSGELFF.

The genes are TRBV7-3 and TRBJ2-1; the TCRdb D gene call, TRBD2, has no DNA to confirm it. This CDR3 spans 12 amino acids. Germline V lookup: CDR1 SGHTA, CDR2 FQGTGA. The CDR3 here is CASSLEGHQQFF.

The gene calls are TRBV20-1 and TRBJ2-1; TCRdb proposes TRBD2, but this gene call is untestable without DNA. CDR1 and CDR2 from the germline V gene are DFQATT and SNEGSKA (reference sequence). The CDR3 is 14 residues long. CDR3 sequence: CSGGRTSIVNEQFF.

CDR3 amino acids: CASSGGDSSYNEQFF. The V and J genes are TRBV5-4 and TRBJ2-1; TCRdb indicates TRBD2, and absent DNA this call remains unverified. Germline assignment: CDR1 SGHNT and CDR2 YYREEE (reference sequence). The CDR3 is made up of 15 amino acids.